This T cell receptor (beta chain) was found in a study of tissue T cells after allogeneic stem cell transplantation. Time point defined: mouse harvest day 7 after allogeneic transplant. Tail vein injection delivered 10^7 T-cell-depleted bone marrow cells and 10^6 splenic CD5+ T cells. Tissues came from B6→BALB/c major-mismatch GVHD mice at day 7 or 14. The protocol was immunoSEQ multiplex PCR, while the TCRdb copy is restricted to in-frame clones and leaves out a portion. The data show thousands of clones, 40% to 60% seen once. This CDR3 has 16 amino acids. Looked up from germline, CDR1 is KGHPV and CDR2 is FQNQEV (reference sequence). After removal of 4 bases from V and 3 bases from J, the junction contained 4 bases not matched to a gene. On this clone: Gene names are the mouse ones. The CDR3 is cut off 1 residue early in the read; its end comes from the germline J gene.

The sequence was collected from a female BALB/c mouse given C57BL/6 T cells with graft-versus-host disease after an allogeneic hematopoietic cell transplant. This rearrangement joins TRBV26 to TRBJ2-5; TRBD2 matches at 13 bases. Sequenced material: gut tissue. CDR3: CASSPGTGGGQDTQYF. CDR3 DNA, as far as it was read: TGTGCCAGCAGTCCCGGGACTGGGGGGGGGCAAGACACCCAGTAC.